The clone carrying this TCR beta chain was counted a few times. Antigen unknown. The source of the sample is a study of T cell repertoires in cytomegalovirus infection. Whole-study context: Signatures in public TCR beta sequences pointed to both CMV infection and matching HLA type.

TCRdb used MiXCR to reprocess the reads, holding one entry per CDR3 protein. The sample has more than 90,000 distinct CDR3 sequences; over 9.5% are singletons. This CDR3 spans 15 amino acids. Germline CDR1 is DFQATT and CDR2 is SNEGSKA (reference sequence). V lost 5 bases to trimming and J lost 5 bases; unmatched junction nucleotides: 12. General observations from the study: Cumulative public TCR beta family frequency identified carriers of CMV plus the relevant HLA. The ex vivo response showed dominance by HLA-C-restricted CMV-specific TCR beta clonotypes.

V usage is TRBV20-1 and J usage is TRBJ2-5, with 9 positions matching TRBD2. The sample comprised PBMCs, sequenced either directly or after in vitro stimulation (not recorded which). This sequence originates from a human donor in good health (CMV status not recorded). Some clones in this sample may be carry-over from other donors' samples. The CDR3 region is CSAPDLAGVSETQYF. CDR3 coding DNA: TGCAGTGCTCCAGATTTAGCGGGAGTGAGCGAGACCCAGTACTTC.